What follows are 8 T cell receptor beta chains derived from one specimen sequenced in a study of identical twins. From the 5' RACE reads, TCRdb called clonotypes with MiXCR, one entry per CDR3 protein. The sample carries roughly 1,500,000 distinct CDR3 sequences, roughly a third recorded once. The sequenced material came from cord blood. Source of these receptors: a newborn girl in good health.

Worth noting for this clonotype: The junction departs from the called germline gene at one end, perhaps through a read error. The chain links TRBV3-1 to TRBJ2-3, with TRBD2 as a possible D gene (6 bases). This CDR3 contains 18 residues. CDR1 LGHDT and CDR2 YNNKEL come from the germline V gene (reference sequence). The CDR3 region is CASSHTCYRTNSTDTQYF. The CDR3 DNA follows: TGCGCCAGCAGCCATACATGTTACAGGACTAATAGCACAGATACGCAGTATTTT.

This clonotype was seen more than once but under ten times. The genes are TRBV28 and TRBJ2-7; TRBD2 matches at 7 bases. The length of the CDR3 is 17 residues. CDR1 is MDHEN and CDR2 is SYDVKM in the germline V gene. V dropped 4 bases and J dropped 4; count of bases not matched to a gene: 16. The CDR3 spells CASSSLGFRDYQYEQYF. The CDR3 DNA reads TGTGCCAGCAGTTCATTGGGTTTCCGGGACTATCAATACGAGCAGTACTTC.

Details on this clonotype: The junction departs from germline at one end; a sequencing error may be responsible. Here the CDR3 DNA reads TGTGCCAGCAGCTTAGCAGCAGGGTGGGACTATGTCTACACCTTC. It yields the protein CASSLAAGWDYVYTF. The chain couples TRBV7-2 to TRBJ1-2, with D perhaps TRBD1 (5 bases). Germline V gives CDR1 SGHTA, CDR2 FQGNSA. The CDR3 consists of 15 residues.

The chain has TRBV21-1 and TRBJ2-4; the table names TRBD2, a call not compared with the DNA. TRBV21-1 corresponds to a pseudogene. This CDR3 is 18 amino acids long. CDR3 nucleotide sequence: TGTGCCAGCAGCAAAGTTCGCGGGACCTCCAGCGGCAAAAACATTCAGTACTTC. As protein: CASSKVRGTSSGKNIQYF.

This chain uses TRBV11-2 with TRBJ2-5; tentative D call: TRBD2 (5 bases). Germline-derived CDR1 and CDR2 are SGHAT and FQNNGV. Trimming left V 0 bases short and J 11 bases short, with 13 bases between. CDR3 size: 13 residues. CDR3 DNA sequence: TGTGCCAGCAGCTTAGATCGGAGGACTGAGCAGTACTTC. Translating it yields CASSLDRRTEQYF.

This clonotype was found a few times. The V and J genes are TRBV28 and TRBJ2-7; tentative D call: TRBD2 (6 bases). The CDR3 length is 14 residues. Trimming cost V 2 bases and J 5 bases, with 13 bases left between them. The V gene's germline CDR1 is MDHEN and CDR2 SYDVKM. As DNA, the CDR3 is TGTGCCAGCAGTTTAGTCTCCCGGGGGAACGAGCAGTACTTC. Translating gives CASSLVSRGNEQYF.

V gene TRBV20-1 combines with J gene TRBJ2-7, with a weak D call TRBD1 (6 bases). This CDR3 is 14 amino acids long. The germline CDR1 and CDR2 sequences are DFQATT and SNEGSKA (reference sequence). The germline V and J ends were trimmed by 0 bases and 5 bases, with 14 bases remaining between them. The CDR3 DNA follows: TGCAGTGCTAGAGAACAGGGCCTCTTGGACGAGCAGTACTTC. Encoded protein: CSAREQGLLDEQYF.

The chain links TRBV2 to TRBJ2-4, with D unclear. The CDR3 runs to 15 residues. Germline V gene data show CDR1 as SNHLY and CDR2 as FYNNEI. V lost 4 bases to trimming and J lost 0 bases, with 10 bases between them. CDR3 in amino acids: CASSARALAKNIQYF. The CDR3 DNA follows: TGTGCCAGCAGTGCAAGGGCACTAGCCAAAAACATTCAGTACTTC.